In this sample, the clone carrying this T cell receptor beta chain turned up a few times. Its antigen is not identified. The V end was cut by 1 base, the J end by 8 bases, with 9 bases between. Looked up from germline, CDR1 is LGHDT and CDR2 is YNNKEL (reference sequence). This CDR3 is 13 amino acids long. The sample originates from a study of T cell repertoires in cytomegalovirus infection. TCRdb called the reads again in MiXCR, with one record for every CDR3 protein. The sample lists over 450,000 distinct CDR3 sequences, around 10% occurring once. Points from the study as a whole: Frequencies of public TCR beta families were cumulated, and this identified carriers of CMV plus the relevant HLA. The ex vivo response was dominated by HLA-C-restricted CMV-specific TCR beta clonotypes.

The specimen was PBMCs. The chain links TRBV3-1 to TRBJ2-1; D is unresolved. The source of this sequence is a human donor in good health (CMV status not recorded). Some clones in this sample may be carry-over from other donors' samples. The CDR3: CASSQVSRYEQFF. CDR3 sequence (DNA): TGTGCCAGCAGCCAAGTTTCCCGCTATGAGCAGTTCTTC.